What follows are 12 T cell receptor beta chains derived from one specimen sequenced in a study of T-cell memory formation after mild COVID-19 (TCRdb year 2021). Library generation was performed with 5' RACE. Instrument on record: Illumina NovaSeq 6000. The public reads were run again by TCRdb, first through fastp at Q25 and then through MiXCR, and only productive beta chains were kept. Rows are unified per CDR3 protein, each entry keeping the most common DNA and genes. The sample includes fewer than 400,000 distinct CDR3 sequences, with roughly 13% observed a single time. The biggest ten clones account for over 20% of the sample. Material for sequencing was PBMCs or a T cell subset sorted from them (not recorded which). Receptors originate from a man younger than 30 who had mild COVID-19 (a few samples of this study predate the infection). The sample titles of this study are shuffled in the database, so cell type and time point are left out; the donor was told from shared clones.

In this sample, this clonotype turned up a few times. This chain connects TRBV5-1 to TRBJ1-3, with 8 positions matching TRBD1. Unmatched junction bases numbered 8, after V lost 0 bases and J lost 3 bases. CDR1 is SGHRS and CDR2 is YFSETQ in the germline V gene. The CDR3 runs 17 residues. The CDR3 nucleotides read TGCGCCAGCAGCTTGGTGGCAGGGGGCGTAATTGGAAACACCATATATTTT. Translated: CASSLVAGGVIGNTIYF.

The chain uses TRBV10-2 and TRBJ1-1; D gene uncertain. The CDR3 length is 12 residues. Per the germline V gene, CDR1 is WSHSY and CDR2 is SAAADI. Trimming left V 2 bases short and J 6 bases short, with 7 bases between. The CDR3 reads CASSENKPEAFF. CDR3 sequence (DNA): TGCGCCAGCAGTGAGAACAAGCCTGAAGCTTTCTTT.

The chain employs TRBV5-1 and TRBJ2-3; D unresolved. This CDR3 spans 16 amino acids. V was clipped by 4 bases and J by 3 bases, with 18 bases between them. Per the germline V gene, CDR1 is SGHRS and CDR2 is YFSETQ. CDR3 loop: CASSLRPQGGTDTQYF. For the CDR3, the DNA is TGCGCCAGCAGCCTGAGACCTCAAGGTGGGACAGATACGCAGTATTTT.

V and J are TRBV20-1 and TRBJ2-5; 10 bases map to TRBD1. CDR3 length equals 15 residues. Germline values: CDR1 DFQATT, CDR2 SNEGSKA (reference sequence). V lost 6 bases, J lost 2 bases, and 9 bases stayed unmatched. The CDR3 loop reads CSAEGDRGRQETQYF. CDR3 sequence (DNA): TGCAGTGCCGAAGGGGACAGGGGAAGACAAGAGACCCAGTACTTC.

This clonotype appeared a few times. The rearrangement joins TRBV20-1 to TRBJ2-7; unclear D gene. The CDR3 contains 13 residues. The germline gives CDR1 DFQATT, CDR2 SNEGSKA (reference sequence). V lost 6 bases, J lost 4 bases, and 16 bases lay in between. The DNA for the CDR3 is TGCAGTGCCCACAAGGAAGTGGCGTACGAGCAGTACTTC. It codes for CSAHKEVAYEQYF.

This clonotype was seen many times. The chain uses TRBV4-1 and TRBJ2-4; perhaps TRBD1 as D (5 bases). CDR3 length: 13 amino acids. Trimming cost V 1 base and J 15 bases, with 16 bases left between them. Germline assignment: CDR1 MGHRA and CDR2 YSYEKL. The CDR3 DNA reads TGCGCCAGCAGCCAAGTCGGCGCCAGGGTTGGGTACTTC. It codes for CASSQVGARVGYF.

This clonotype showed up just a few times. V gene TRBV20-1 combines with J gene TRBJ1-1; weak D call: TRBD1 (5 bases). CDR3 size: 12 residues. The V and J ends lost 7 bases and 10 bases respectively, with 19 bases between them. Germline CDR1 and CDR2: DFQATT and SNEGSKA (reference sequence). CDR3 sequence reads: CSVTPGTAAAFF. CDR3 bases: TGCAGTGTTACGCCGGGGACGGCAGCAGCTTTCTTT.

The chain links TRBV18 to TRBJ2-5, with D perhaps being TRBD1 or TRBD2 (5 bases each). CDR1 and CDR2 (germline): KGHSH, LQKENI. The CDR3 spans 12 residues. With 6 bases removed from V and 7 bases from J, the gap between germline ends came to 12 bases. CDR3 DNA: TGTGCCAGCTCCCCAGGGAGAGGGACCCAGTACTTC. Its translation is CASSPGRGTQYF.

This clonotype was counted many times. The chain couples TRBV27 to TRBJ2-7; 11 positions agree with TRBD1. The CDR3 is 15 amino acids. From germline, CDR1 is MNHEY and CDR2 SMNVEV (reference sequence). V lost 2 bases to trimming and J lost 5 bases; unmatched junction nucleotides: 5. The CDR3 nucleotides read TGTGCCAGCAGTTTAGGCGGGGGACAGGGGGACGAGCAGTACTTC. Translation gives CASSLGGGQGDEQYF.

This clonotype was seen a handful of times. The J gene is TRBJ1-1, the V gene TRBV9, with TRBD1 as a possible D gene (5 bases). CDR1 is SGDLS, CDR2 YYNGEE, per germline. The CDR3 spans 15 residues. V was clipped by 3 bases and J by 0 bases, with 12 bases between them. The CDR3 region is CASSARSGLNTEAFF. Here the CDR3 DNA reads TGTGCCAGCAGCGCCCGATCGGGGCTGAACACTGAAGCTTTCTTT.

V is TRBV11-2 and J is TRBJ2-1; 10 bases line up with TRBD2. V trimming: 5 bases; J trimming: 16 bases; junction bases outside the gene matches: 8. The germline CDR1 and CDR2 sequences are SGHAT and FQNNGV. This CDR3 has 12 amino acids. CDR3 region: CASSPGLANNFF. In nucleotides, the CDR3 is TGTGCCAGCAGCCCGGGACTAGCGAATAATTTCTTC. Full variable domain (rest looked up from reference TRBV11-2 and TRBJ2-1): EAGVAQSPRYKIIEKRQSVAFWCNPISGHATLYWYQQILGQGPKLLIQFQNNGVVDDSQLPKDRFSAERLKGVDSTLKIQPAKLEDSAVYLCASSPGLANNFFGPGTRLTVL.

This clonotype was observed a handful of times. This CDR3 reads CSAISKVSVLSPLHF. For the CDR3, the DNA is TGCAGTGCTATTTCGAAGGTCTCAGTTCTTTCACCCCTCCACTTT. The chain recombines TRBV20-1 with TRBJ1-6; D gene unclear. The CDR3 covers 15 residues. Germline lookup yields CDR1 DFQATT and CDR2 SNEGSKA (reference sequence). With 4 bases removed from V and 9 bases from J, the gap between germline ends came to 19 bases.